Following are 23 T cell receptor beta chains from one sample sequenced in a study of cytomegalovirus exposure and HLA in healthy donors. With 60 Vbeta and 13 Jbeta primers, the PCR was carried out. The method was immunoSEQ multiplex PCR; TCRdb's version includes in-frame clones alone and lacks a portion of them. The sample records 120,000 or so clones, 70% to 80% being singletons. Material for sequencing was PBMCs. The receptors come from a man aged 35 to 55 in good health and CMV-seropositive.

The V and J genes are TRBV19 and TRBJ1-5; 11 bases line up with TRBD1. The CDR3 runs 18 residues. The germline V gene encodes CDR1 LNHDA and CDR2 SQIVND (reference sequence). V shed 7 bases, J shed 0 bases, and the junction held 11 bases outside the gene matches. In DNA form, the CDR3 reads TGTGCCAGTAAAAACGGACAGGGGGCGGGGGGTAGCAATCAGCCCCAGCATTTT. Its translation: CASKNGQGAGGSNQPQHF. The variable domain in full, completed from reference TRBV19 and TRBJ1-5, reads DGGITQSPKYLFRKEGQNVTLSCEQNLNHDAMYWYRQDPGQGLRLIYYSQIVNDFQKGDIAEGYSVSREKKESFPLTVTSAQKNPTAFYLCASKNGQGAGGSNQPQHFGDGTRLSIL.

The chain uses TRBV19 and TRBJ2-1; 11 bases are a match to TRBD1. Germline V gives CDR1 LNHDA, CDR2 SQIVND (reference sequence). The CDR3 extends over 15 amino acids. Germline trimming cut 10 bases from V and 5 bases from J; bases unmatched to any gene: 10. The CDR3 region has the DNA TGTGCCACCCTCTTGGACAGGGGGCTTCACAATGAGCAGTTCTTC. Its translation is CATLLDRGLHNEQFF.

CDR3 region: CASSEGRVGSPLHF. Here the CDR3 DNA reads TGTGCCAGCAGTGAAGGCAGGGTTGGTTCACCCCTCCACTTT. The V and J genes are TRBV2 and TRBJ1-6; D is possibly TRBD1 (5 bases). Germline-derived CDR1 and CDR2 are SNHLY and FYNNEI. This CDR3 has 14 residues. V gave up 1 base and J gave up 9 bases, with 10 bases separating them.

The table lists this clone with a few counts. V usage is TRBV29-1 and J usage is TRBJ2-7; 9 nucleotides agree with TRBD1. Germline loops: CDR1 SQVTM, CDR2 ANQGSEA. The CDR3 extends over 13 amino acids. The trim removed 7 bases at V and 0 bases at J, leaving 4 bases unmatched. The CDR3 DNA reads TGCAGCGCCGGACAGGGGCACTCCTACGAGCAGTACTTC. Residues: CSAGQGHSYEQYF.

The chain links TRBV2 to TRBJ1-5; a possible D gene is TRBD1 (6 bases). The germline V gene encodes CDR1 SNHLY and CDR2 FYNNEI. Trimming removed 1 base at V and 9 bases at J, with 13 bases between. The CDR3 has 14 residues. CDR3 DNA: TGTGCCAGCAGTGAAGGCCAGGGGTTCTGGCCCCAGCATTTT. Protein product: CASSEGQGFWPQHF.

This chain links TRBV5-8 with TRBJ2-6; 9 bases are a match to TRBD1. Unmatched junction bases numbered 8, after V lost 7 bases and J lost 0 bases. The CDR3 has 17 residues. Germline CDR1 SGHTS, CDR2 YDEGEE. The CDR3 reads CASRRDRVFSGANVLTF. The CDR3 bases are TGTGCCAGCCGTCGGGACAGGGTCTTCTCTGGGGCCAACGTCCTGACTTTC.

The V gene is TRBV6-5, the J gene TRBJ1-1; D remains ambiguous. V lost 5 bases, J lost 3 bases, and 4 bases lay in between. CDR1 and CDR2 from the germline V gene are MNHEY and SVGAGI. This CDR3 comprises 11 residues. CDR3 loop: CASSQDTEAFF. The CDR3 bases are TGTGCCAGCAGTCAGGACACTGAAGCTTTCTTT.

This chain joins TRBV6-5 and TRBJ1-4, with D unresolved. Germline CDR1 reads MNHEY; CDR2 reads SVGAGI. The CDR3 loop spans 15 amino acids. The V gene lost 2 bases and the J gene lost 3 bases, with 10 bases spanning the gap. The CDR3 region is CASSYGHPPNEKLFF. For the CDR3, the DNA is TGTGCCAGCAGTTACGGGCACCCTCCTAATGAAAAACTGTTTTTT.

This chain uses TRBV9 with TRBJ1-5; 7 bases line up with TRBD1. CDR1 is SGDLS and CDR2 is YYNGEE in the germline V gene. The V segment lost 0 bases and the J segment 5 bases; nucleotides outside the gene matches: 2. This CDR3 has 14 amino acids. The CDR3 here is CASSVGTGDQPQHF. The CDR3 coding sequence is TGTGCCAGCAGCGTAGGAACAGGGGATCAGCCCCAGCATTTT.

This clone was detected a few times. The V gene is TRBV27, the J gene TRBJ2-6; TRBD1 is a possible D gene (6 bases). The V end lost 2 bases, the J end lost 5 bases, and 7 bases lay between the germline ends. Looked up from germline, CDR1 is MNHEY and CDR2 is SMNVEV (reference sequence). The CDR3 is 14 amino acids. The CDR3 DNA is TGTGCCAGCAGTTTACGGGACAGGGCCAACGTCCTGACTTTC. It codes for CASSLRDRANVLTF. The whole variable domain, filled in from reference TRBV27 and TRBJ2-6, reads EAQVTQNPRYLITVTGKKLTVTCSQNMNHEYMSWYRQDPGLGLRQIYYSMNVEVTDKGDVPEGYKVSRKEKRNFPLILESPSPNQTSLYFCASSLRDRANVLTFGAGSRLTVL.

This clone has just one count. V and J are TRBV18 and TRBJ1-1; D is perhaps TRBD1 (6 bases). The CDR3 sequence is 14 residues long. Trimming took 3 bases from V and 1 from J, leaving 9 bases between them. The germline gives CDR1 KGHSH, CDR2 LQKENI. CDR3 nucleotide sequence: TGTGCCAGCTCACCGCAGACAGGGAACACTGAAGCTTTCTTT. This gives the protein CASSPQTGNTEAFF.

This chain connects TRBV6-6 to TRBJ2-7; D might be TRBD1 (6 bases). V gave up 6 bases and J gave up 6 bases, with 18 bases separating them. This CDR3 has 14 residues. Germline V lookup: CDR1 MNHNY, CDR2 SVGAGI (reference sequence). The CDR3 nucleotides are TGTGCCAGCAGCCGACAGGATGGTGCCCGCGAGCAGTACTTC. This sequence encodes CASSRQDGAREQYF.

The J gene is TRBJ2-7, the V gene TRBV19, with a weak D call TRBD1 (6 bases). The CDR3 is 13 residues long. V lost 6 bases to trimming and J lost 3 bases, with 12 bases between them. The V gene's germline CDR1 is LNHDA and CDR2 SQIVND (reference sequence). The CDR3: CASSTTGRYEQYF. CDR3 coding DNA: TGTGCCAGTAGCACGACAGGTCGCTACGAGCAGTACTTC.

This clone has just one count. J is TRBJ2-1 and V is TRBV28, with D perhaps matching TRBD1 (7 bases). The CDR3 consists of 16 residues. Deletions cut 3 bases from V and 7 bases from J, with 19 bases between. Germline values: CDR1 MDHEN, CDR2 SYDVKM. The chain's CDR3 is CASSFPGSPGGNEQFF. CDR3 nucleotide sequence: TGTGCCAGCAGTTTCCCAGGATCCCCAGGGGGGAATGAGCAGTTCTTC.

Regarding this clone: Distinct nucleotide sequences in the sample also encode this CDR3. This CDR3 is CASSQGQGSYNEQFF. The CDR3 bases are TGCGCCAGCAGCCAGGGACAGGGCTCCTACAATGAGCAGTTCTTC. V gene TRBV5-1 combines with J gene TRBJ2-1; TRBD1 agrees at 9 bases. V shed 4 bases, J shed 0 bases, and the junction held 2 bases outside the gene matches. Germline CDR1 SGHRS, CDR2 YFSETQ. CDR3 size: 15 residues.

DNA for the CDR3: TGTGCCAGCAGTCCCACAGGGTTTCTCGGTGCCGGGGAGCTGTTTTTT. The encoded protein is CASSPTGFLGAGELFF. The chain employs TRBV2 and TRBJ2-2, with a weak D call TRBD1 (6 bases). This CDR3 region has 16 residues. Between the trimmed V and J ends, which lost 5 bases and 6 bases, there was a span of 19 bases. In germline, CDR1 is SNHLY, CDR2 FYNNEI.

This chain links TRBV19 with TRBJ1-1; D is perhaps TRBD1 (5 bases). Germline CDR1 LNHDA, CDR2 SQIVND (reference sequence). The CDR3 is 13 residues long. The germline V and J ends were trimmed by 10 bases and 5 bases, with 17 bases remaining between them. The CDR3 region is CATSSQRGTEAFF. CDR3 bases: TGTGCCACTTCATCCCAAAGGGGTACTGAAGCTTTCTTT.

V is TRBV6-5 and J is TRBJ1-6, with TRBD1 as a possible D gene (6 bases). V lost 5 bases and J lost 9, with 14 bases in between. In germline, CDR1 is MNHEY, CDR2 SVGAGI. The CDR3 has 14 residues. The CDR3 DNA reads TGTGCCAGCAGTCCCGGACAGCACCTTTCACCCCTCCACTTT. Its protein is CASSPGQHLSPLHF.

The chain uses TRBV27 and TRBJ2-1; D may be TRBD1 (5 bases). Germline CDR1 is MNHEY and CDR2 is SMNVEV (reference sequence). With 2 bases removed from V and 7 bases from J, the gap between germline ends came to 9 bases. The CDR3 sequence is 13 residues long. The CDR3 DNA reads TGTGCCAGCAGTTTAAAGGGGTGGAATGAGCAGTTCTTC. This codes for CASSLKGWNEQFF.

This clone was recorded a few times. The V and J genes are TRBV7-7 and TRBJ2-2; 11 bases agree with TRBD2. The CDR3 extends over 19 amino acids. V lost 3 bases, J lost 5 bases, and 14 bases stayed unmatched. Germline loops: CDR1 SSHAT, CDR2 FNYEAQ (reference sequence). CDR3 in amino acids: CASSFPPGLAVVKTGELFF. The CDR3 DNA is TGTGCCAGCAGCTTTCCTCCGGGACTAGCGGTCGTTAAGACCGGGGAGCTGTTTTTT.

Worth noting for this clone: The sample holds other DNA sequences that translate to the same CDR3. The chain combines TRBV5-1 with TRBJ1-3, with 10 bases that match TRBD1. CDR3 length: 15 amino acids. J gave up 2 bases and V 3 bases, and 2 bases lay outside the gene matches. Per germline, CDR1 SGHRS and CDR2 YFSETQ. This chain's CDR3 is CASSSDRGPGNTIYF. As DNA, the CDR3 is TGCGCCAGCAGCTCCGACAGGGGGCCTGGAAACACCATATATTTT.

In its sample, this clone was seen once. The V gene is TRBV10-3, the J gene TRBJ2-5, with 7 bases lining up with TRBD1. J lost 3 bases, V lost 5 bases, and 12 bases had no gene match. The CDR3 sequence is 16 residues long. CDR1 and CDR2 from the germline V gene are ENHRY and SYGVKD. The DNA of the CDR3 is TGTGCCATCAGTACCTCTCGACAGGGTGGAGAAGAGACCCAGTACTTC. It is translated as CAISTSRQGGEETQYF.

The V and J genes are TRBV5-1 and TRBJ2-1, with 7 nucleotides matching TRBD2. Trimming cost V 0 bases and J 5 bases; bases outside gene matches: 14. Germline CDR1 SGHRS, CDR2 YFSETQ. The CDR3 runs 18 residues. CDR3 sequence: CASSLVGKRGEGNNEQFF. Here the CDR3 DNA reads TGCGCCAGCAGCTTGGTGGGTAAGCGGGGTGAGGGAAACAATGAGCAGTTCTTC.